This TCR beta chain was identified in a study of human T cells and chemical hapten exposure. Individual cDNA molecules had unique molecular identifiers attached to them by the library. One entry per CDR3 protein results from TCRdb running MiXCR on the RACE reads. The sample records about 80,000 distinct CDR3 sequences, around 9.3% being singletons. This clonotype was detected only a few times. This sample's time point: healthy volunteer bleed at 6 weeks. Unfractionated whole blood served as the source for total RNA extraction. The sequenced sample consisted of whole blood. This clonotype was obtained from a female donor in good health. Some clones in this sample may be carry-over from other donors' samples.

The CDR3 DNA is TGTGCCACCAGTGACAGGGCTGGCGACGAGCAGTACTTC. Translation: CATSDRAGDEQYF. This chain uses TRBV24-1 with TRBJ2-7; D is perhaps TRBD1 (5 bases). Germline V CDR1 and CDR2: KGHDR, SFDVKD. This CDR3 contains 13 residues. Deletions cut 4 bases from V and 5 bases from J, with 11 bases between.